This entry lists 3 T cell receptor beta chains sequenced from one sample in a study of CD4 T cells in relation to SARS-CoV-2 and coronaviruses. TCRdb's copy holds only in-frame clones and misses some; the assay was immunoSEQ multiplex PCR. The sample includes about 26,000 clones, roughly 70% of them seen just once. These TCRs are of unknown antigen specificity. Before the COVID-19 pandemic, during about 2011-2019, CD4+ T cells were taken from unexposed donors. The cells were cultured for approximately 10 days before CD4+ T cells were isolated. Sequenced: CD4+ T cells from PBMCs, cultured in vitro. Every receptor here comes from a human donor in good health.

DNA of the CDR3: TGTGCCAGCAGCCCCCCGGGGACTGGGCTTAGTAATACGCAGTATTTT. Amino acid sequence: CASSPPGTGLSNTQYF. The chain is built from TRBV5-6 and TRBJ2-3, with a tentative D call TRBD2 (6 bases). The CDR3 totals 16 residues. Trimming took off 4 bases at V and 7 bases at J, with 22 bases between the two ends. The germline CDR1 and CDR2 sequences are SGHDT and YYEEEE.

This rearrangement joins TRBV11-3 to TRBJ2-1, with 9 bases lining up with TRBD2. Germline trimming cut 4 bases from V and 3 bases from J; bases unmatched to any gene: 4. The CDR3 consists of 15 residues. Germline V gives CDR1 SGHNT, CDR2 YENEEA. The CDR3 DNA is TGTGCCAGCAGCTCTCTAGCGGGGATCTACAATGAGCAGTTCTTC. It translates to CASSSLAGIYNEQFF.

This chain uses TRBV7-8 with TRBJ2-5; D is unclear. V was shortened by 5 bases and J by 5 bases, with 18 bases between the two germline ends. This CDR3 comprises 15 residues. CDR1 SGHVS and CDR2 FQNEAQ come from the germline V gene. The CDR3 loop is CASSTTFAPSETQYF. For the CDR3, the DNA is TGTGCCAGCAGCACAACTTTTGCCCCCTCGGAGACCCAGTACTTC.